The 19 T cell receptor beta chains below come from one sample, sequenced in a study of blood T cell repertoires in COVID-19. The data were produced by immunoSEQ multiplex PCR, yet TCRdb's version contains in-frame clones alone and is incomplete. The sample carries about 280,000 clones, approximately 83% recorded once. What was sequenced was peripheral blood. These TCRs come from a human donor in a cohort sampled during active COVID-19.

As to this clone: The sample carries other DNA sequences with the same CDR3. The rearrangement joins TRBV18 to TRBJ2-5; unclear D gene. V lost 3 bases, J lost 1 base, and 6 bases lay in between. The germline gives CDR1 KGHSH, CDR2 LQKENI. This CDR3 spans 13 amino acids. The CDR3 nucleotides read TGTGCCAGCTCACCCCCCGTCCAAGAGACCCAGTACTTC. It yields the protein CASSPPVQETQYF.

The chain couples TRBV5-5 to TRBJ1-1; TRBD1 agrees at 7 bases. The CDR3 loop spans 16 amino acids. Germline V lookup: CDR1 SGHKS, CDR2 YYEKEE (reference sequence). The J segment lost 4 bases and the V segment lost 2 bases, leaving 11 bases of the junction unmatched. The CDR3 bases are TGTGCCAGCAGCTTTACTAGGACAGGTCGGGGCACTGAAGCTTTCTTT. It yields the protein CASSFTRTGRGTEAFF.

The J gene is TRBJ1-1, the V gene TRBV7-2; D may be TRBD1 (6 bases). Germline V CDR1 and CDR2: SGHTA, FQGNSA. The CDR3 consists of 16 residues. Trimming left V 6 bases short and J 0 bases short, with 17 bases between. CDR3 nucleotide sequence: TGTGCCAGCAGTCTAGGGGGGGGTGGAATGAACACTGAAGCTTTCTTT. Translating gives CASSLGGGGMNTEAFF.

CDR3 protein: CASSSMTSGSYEQYF. CDR3 DNA: TGTGCCAGCAGCTCAATGACTAGCGGGTCCTACGAGCAGTACTTC. V and J are TRBV7-2 and TRBJ2-7; 10 nucleotides align to TRBD2. V trimming: 4 bases; J trimming: 1 base; junction bases outside the gene matches: 4. From germline, CDR1 is SGHTA and CDR2 FQGNSA. This CDR3 contains 15 residues.

The chain combines TRBV2 with TRBJ2-3; TRBD2 matches at 8 bases. This CDR3 has 14 amino acids. The germline V gene encodes CDR1 SNHLY and CDR2 FYNNEI. V shed 11 bases, J shed 6 bases, and the junction held 13 bases outside the gene matches. Here the CDR3 DNA reads TGTGCCGGACGCGGGAGGTTGACAGTGGATACGCAGTATTTT. It specifies CAGRGRLTVDTQYF.

This rearrangement joins TRBV10-3 to TRBJ2-5; D not certain. CDR1 and CDR2 from the germline V gene are ENHRY and SYGVKD. V was trimmed by 3 bases and J by 1 base, leaving 6 bases between them. The CDR3 spans 13 residues. Here the CDR3 DNA reads TGTGCCATCAGTGATGAGCTCCAAGAGACCCAGTACTTC. Encoded protein: CAISDELQETQYF.

The V gene is TRBV9, the J gene TRBJ2-7; unclear D gene. The V and J ends lost 3 bases and 4 bases respectively, with 17 bases between them. Germline CDR1 and CDR2: SGDLS and YYNGEE. This CDR3 is built from 15 residues. The CDR3 sequence: CASSANEAPSYEQYF. CDR3 DNA: TGTGCCAGCAGCGCAAACGAAGCACCATCTTACGAGCAGTACTTC.

This chain connects TRBV18 to TRBJ2-1; D remains ambiguous. Germline V gene sequence: CDR1 KGHSH, CDR2 LQKENI. Trimming cost V 0 bases and J 0 bases, with 18 bases left between them. The CDR3 has 19 residues. The CDR3 protein is CASSPPRPGALSSYNEQFF. The CDR3 DNA reads as TGTGCCAGCTCACCACCTCGCCCTGGAGCCTTGAGCTCCTACAATGAGCAGTTCTTC.

The chain combines TRBV15 with TRBJ2-5, with D possibly being TRBD2 (6 bases). Germline-derived CDR1 and CDR2 are LNHNV and YYDKDF (reference sequence). Trimming removed 0 bases from V and 3 bases from J, with 20 bases in between. The CDR3 has 18 amino acids. CDR3 sequence: CATSREPPRLRREETQYF. In DNA, the CDR3 is TGTGCCACCAGCAGAGAACCCCCTCGGCTACGGAGGGAAGAGACCCAGTACTTC.

V gene TRBV6-1 combines with J gene TRBJ2-7, with 7 bases that match TRBD2. CDR3 length: 15 amino acids. J gave up 9 bases and V 6 bases, and 17 bases lay outside the gene matches. CDR1 and CDR2 (germline): MNHNS, SASEGT. In DNA form, the CDR3 reads TGTGCCAGCAGGGGCTCCGGGACTAAGGGGTGGTGGCAGTACTTC. Translation gives CASRGSGTKGWWQYF.

This clone was detected only once. CDR3 in DNA: TGTGCCAGTAGTACGGGACAGGGTTTCCAAGAGACCCAGTACTTC. It is translated as CASSTGQGFQETQYF. The rearrangement uses TRBV19 and TRBJ2-5; 9 bases map to TRBD1. This CDR3 has 15 amino acids. The V and J ends lost 4 bases and 1 base, in that order; junction bases with no gene match: 4. From germline, CDR1 is LNHDA and CDR2 SQIVND (reference sequence).

The chain recombines TRBV7-9 with TRBJ1-3, with TRBD1 identical over 7 bases. Germline loops: CDR1 SEHNR, CDR2 FQNEAQ (reference sequence). Trimming took 4 bases from V and 2 from J; bases not matched to a gene: 8. The CDR3 runs to 16 residues. Here the CDR3 reads CASSSTDRAPGNTIYF. CDR3 sequence (DNA): TGTGCCAGCAGCTCCACCGACAGGGCCCCTGGAAACACCATATATTTT.

This rearrangement joins TRBV2 to TRBJ2-3; perhaps TRBD2 as D (5 bases). Germline V gene data show CDR1 as SNHLY and CDR2 as FYNNEI. The CDR3 consists of 15 residues. The germline V and J ends were trimmed by 5 bases and 0 bases, with 12 bases remaining between them. As DNA, the CDR3 is TGTGCCAGCAGTAAAGAGAGGACTAGCACAGATACGCAGTATTTT. It codes for CASSKERTSTDTQYF.

The chain has TRBV7-8 and TRBJ2-7; 7 positions match TRBD2. The CDR3 is 15 amino acids. The germline gives CDR1 SGHVS, CDR2 FQNEAQ. Trimming cost V 1 base and J 7 bases; bases outside gene matches: 10. This chain's CDR3 is CASSLVGGVAREQYF. In nucleotides, the CDR3 is TGTGCCAGCAGCTTAGTTGGGGGGGTAGCACGGGAGCAGTACTTC. Supplemented by reference TRBV7-8 and TRBJ2-7, the full variable domain reads GAGVSQSPRYKVAKRGQDVALRCDPISGHVSLFWYQQALGQGPEFLTYFQNEAQLDKSGLPSDRFFAERPEGSVSTLKIQRTQQEDSAVYLCASSLVGGVAREQYFGPGTRLTVT.

The chain has TRBV5-5 and TRBJ2-7, with D unclear. CDR3 length: 15 residues. Germline CDR1 is SGHKS and CDR2 is YYEKEE (reference sequence). Trimming cost V 1 base and J 3 bases, with 14 bases left between them. The CDR3 protein is CASSLSPGRDYEQYF. CDR3 bases: TGTGCCAGCAGCTTGAGCCCAGGAAGAGACTACGAGCAGTACTTC. The full variable domain, its missing parts supplied by reference TRBV5-5 and TRBJ2-7, is DAGVTQSPTHLIKTRGQQVTLRCSPISGHKSVSWYQQVLGQGPQFIFQYYEKEERGRGNFPDRFSARQFPNYSSELNVNALLLGDSALYLCASSLSPGRDYEQYFGPGTRLTVT.

This rearrangement joins TRBV7-2 to TRBJ2-7; the match to TRBD1 covers 9 bases. V gave up 2 bases and J gave up 6 bases; unmatched junction bases: 8. Germline lookup yields CDR1 SGHTA and CDR2 FQGNSA. The CDR3 consists of 15 residues. The CDR3 loop reads CASSLLGDRVGEQYF. CDR3 DNA sequence: TGTGCCAGCAGCTTACTTGGGGACAGGGTAGGCGAGCAGTACTTC.

The V and J genes are TRBV6-1 and TRBJ2-1, with TRBD1 matching 7 bases. The germline CDR1 and CDR2 sequences are MNHNS and SASEGT. The CDR3 sequence is 15 residues long. The trim removed 2 bases at V and 7 bases at J, leaving 8 bases unmatched. The CDR3 region has the DNA TGTGCCAGCAGTGAATCCGACAGGGTTAGGAATGAGCAGTTCTTC. Residues: CASSESDRVRNEQFF.

CDR3 sequence (DNA): TGTGCCAGCAGTCCCCAGGGAAGGAGCACTGAAGCTTTCTTT. This translates into CASSPQGRSTEAFF. V is TRBV27 and J is TRBJ1-1; possible D gene TRBD1, 5 bases. The CDR3 has 14 residues. Germline loops: CDR1 MNHEY, CDR2 SMNVEV (reference sequence). The V end lost 5 bases, the J end lost 4 bases, and 14 bases lay between the germline ends.

This clone was found once. The gene calls are TRBV10-1 and TRBJ2-2; 8 bases match TRBD1. The CDR3 consists of 15 residues. The V and J ends lost 6 bases and 4 bases, in that order; junction bases with no gene match: 7. CDR1 is WNHNN and CDR2 is SYGVQD in the germline V gene (reference sequence). For the CDR3, the DNA is TGCGCCAGCAGGACTGACAGGGGAGGCACCGGGGAGCTGTTTTTT. Encoded protein: CASRTDRGGTGELFF.